A selection of T cell receptor beta chains follows, all from one sample in a study of blood T cell repertoires in COVID-19. Repertoires were generated with immunoSEQ multiplex PCR, while TCRdb's copy carries only in-frame clones and drops some. The repertoire includes 490,000 or so clones, roughly 90% of them detected once, and around 1.9% sits in the top ten. Sequenced input: PBMCs or T cells enriched from blood (not recorded which). Receptor source: a woman in her thirties or forties who had recovered from COVID-19. The CDR3 runs from the conserved cysteine through the conserved F or W. The order of the fields is clone size, J gene, D gene, V gene, CDR3 DNA, CDR3 protein. A D gene is named only where the DNA matches it firmly. Part of the rows lack a size; the others show once, few, many or a class for expanded clones.

size: few
J: TRBJ2-2
D: TRBD1
V: TRBV7-9
DNA: TGTGCCAGCAGCTTTCTCGGACAGGGGGCCGGGGAGCTGTTTTTT
CDR3: CASSFLGQGAGELFF

size: NA
J: TRBJ2-1
D: NA
V: TRBV2
DNA: TGTGCCAGCAGTGAAAACACAGGGTACAATGAGCAGTTCTTC
CDR3: CASSENTGYNEQFF

size: NA
J: TRBJ2-3
D: TRBD2
V: TRBV6-5
DNA: TGTGCCAGCAGGTATAGCGGGGCTAGCACAGATACGCAGTATTTT
CDR3: CASRYSGASTDTQYF

size: NA
J: TRBJ2-4
D: TRBD2
V: TRBV18
DNA: TGTGCCAGCTCACCAGGACTAGCGGGAGGGCCTTCCAAAAACATTCAGTACTTC
CDR3: CASSPGLAGGPSKNIQYF

size: NA
J: TRBJ1-1
D: TRBD1
V: TRBV6-5
DNA: TGTGCCAGCTTTTGGGGACAGGGTTACACTGAAGCTTTCTTT
CDR3: CASFWGQGYTEAFF

size: NA
J: TRBJ1-2
D: NA
V: TRBV2
DNA: TGTGCCAGCAGTGCGACCCAGAGGGATTCCTTTAACTATGGCTACACCTTC
CDR3: CASSATQRDSFNYGYTF

size: once
J: TRBJ2-1
D: NA
V: TRBV9
DNA: TGTGCCAGCAGCGTAGCGGTCTCCTCCTACAATGAGCAGTTCTTC
CDR3: CASSVAVSSYNEQFF

size: NA
J: TRBJ2-3
D: TRBD1
V: TRBV27
DNA: TGTGCCAGCAGTTTAACCGGGACAGGGTACACAGATACGCAGTATTTT
CDR3: CASSLTGTGYTDTQYF

size: NA
J: TRBJ1-3
D: NA
V: TRBV11-3
DNA: TGTGCCAGCAGGCCCGCCGCAAGCGGAAACACCATATATTTT
CDR3: CASRPAASGNTIYF

size: NA
J: TRBJ2-1
D: TRBD1
V: TRBV7-8
DNA: TGTGCCAGCAGGCGATCACAGGGGTCTGAGCAGTTCTTC
CDR3: CASRRSQGSEQFF

size: once
J: TRBJ2-4
D: TRBD2
V: TRBV6-5
DNA: TGTGCCGTCAGACTAGCGGGAGCCAAAAACATTCAGTACTTC
CDR3: CAVRLAGAKNIQYF

size: NA
J: TRBJ1-4
D: TRBD1
V: TRBV11-3
DNA: TGTGCCAGCAGTCGTACAGGGGCCACAAATGAAAAACTGTTTTTT
CDR3: CASSRTGATNEKLFF

size: NA
J: TRBJ2-7
D: TRBD1
V: TRBV5-4
DNA: TGTGCCAGCAGCTTCCGGGACAGGGGGTTGTACGAGCAGTACTTC
CDR3: CASSFRDRGLYEQYF

size: NA
J: TRBJ1-3
D: NA
V: TRBV2
DNA: TGTGCCAGCAGTGAAGAGGCCGGAGCGGGAAACACCATATATTTT
CDR3: CASSEEAGAGNTIYF

size: few
J: TRBJ1-6
D: NA
V: TRBV7-9
DNA: TGTGCCAGCAGCTTCCCTCCAAGGGGTCGCAATTCACCCCTCCACTTT
CDR3: CASSFPPRGRNSPLHF

size: NA
J: TRBJ1-2
D: NA
V: TRBV11-2
DNA: TGTGCCAGCACCCTAGGGGTCTATGGCTACACCTTC
CDR3: CASTLGVYGYTF

size: NA
J: TRBJ2-7
D: TRBD2
V: TRBV5-1
DNA: TGCGCCAGCTCGCCGGGACTAGCGGGACTAATCTCCTACGAGCAGTACTTC
CDR3: CASSPGLAGLISYEQYF

size: NA
J: TRBJ2-3
D: TRBD2
V: TRBV24-1
DNA: TGTGCCACCAGTGACTCGGGACTAGCGGATAGCACAGATACGCAGTATTTT
CDR3: CATSDSGLADSTDTQYF

size: NA
J: TRBJ1-2
D: NA
V: TRBV27
DNA: TGTGCCAGCCGAGGAACCGCGCTCTTTGGCTACACCTTC
CDR3: CASRGTALFGYTF

size: NA
J: TRBJ1-1
D: NA
V: TRBV27
DNA: TGTGCCAGCTATGCGGGGCGCGGAGGTGTGACTGAAGCTTTCTTT
CDR3: CASYAGRGGVTEAFF

size: NA
J: TRBJ2-1
D: TRBD1
V: TRBV2
DNA: TGTGCCAGCAGGATAGACAGGGGGCGCGAGCAGTTCTTC
CDR3: CASRIDRGREQFF

size: NA
J: TRBJ2-7
D: TRBD1
V: TRBV7-9
DNA: TGTGCCAGCAGCTCGGGACAGGGTAGCGAGCAGTACTTC
CDR3: CASSSGQGSEQYF

size: NA
J: TRBJ1-1
D: TRBD1
V: TRBV7-9
DNA: TGTGCCAGCAGCTTACGACAGGGGGACACTGAAGCTTTCTTT
CDR3: CASSLRQGDTEAFF

size: NA
J: TRBJ1-2
D: TRBD1
V: TRBV7-9
DNA: TGTGCCAGCAGCTTGGGACAGGGGGCGCTTGGCTACACCTTC
CDR3: CASSLGQGALGYTF

size: NA
J: TRBJ2-3
D: NA
V: TRBV7-2
DNA: TGTGCCAGCAGCTTTAGTGCGAAGGATACGCAGTATTTT
CDR3: CASSFSAKDTQYF

size: NA
J: TRBJ2-2
D: NA
V: TRBV2
DNA: TGTGCCACGATCTTTAGGAGCACCGGGGAGCTGTTTTTT
CDR3: CATIFRSTGELFF

size: once
J: TRBJ2-7
D: TRBD1
V: TRBV5-1
DNA: TGCGCCAGCAGCTCTTTTGGGACAGGGATAACCCACGAGCAGTACTTC
CDR3: CASSSFGTGITHEQYF

size: once
J: TRBJ1-2
D: NA
V: TRBV27
DNA: TGTGCCAGCAGTTACGGGAATAACTATGGCTACACCTTC
CDR3: CASSYGNNYGYTF

size: once
J: TRBJ1-1
D: TRBD1
V: TRBV19
DNA: TGTGCCAGTAAAGGGCGGGACAGGGTAAGTGATACTGAAGCTTTCTTT
CDR3: CASKGRDRVSDTEAFF

size: NA
J: TRBJ1-1
D: TRBD1
V: TRBV7-6
DNA: TGTGCCAGCAGCCAAGGGACAGGGTATGGGTTAAACACTGAAGCTTTCTTT
CDR3: CASSQGTGYGLNTEAFF

size: NA
J: TRBJ2-7
D: TRBD2
V: TRBV6-1
DNA: TGTGCCAGCAGTCAAGGGACTAGCAGTATGTCCTACGAGCAGTACTTC
CDR3: CASSQGTSSMSYEQYF

size: NA
J: TRBJ2-1
D: NA
V: TRBV7-2
DNA: TGTGCCAGCAGCTACCGGCGGTACAATGAGCAGTTCTTC
CDR3: CASSYRRYNEQFF

size: NA
J: TRBJ2-2
D: NA
V: TRBV30
DNA: TGTGCCTGGAAGCCCACGAACACCGGGGAGCTGTTTTTT
CDR3: CAWKPTNTGELFF

size: NA
J: TRBJ1-2
D: NA
V: TRBV6-5
DNA: TGTGCCAGCCTCATCGACTCGCGCGCTCCCTATGGCTACACCTTC
CDR3: CASLIDSRAPYGYTF